A single sample is the source of the 8 T cell receptor beta chains below, sequenced in a study of blood T cell repertoires in COVID-19. Repertoires were generated with immunoSEQ multiplex PCR, while TCRdb's copy carries only in-frame clones and drops some. Of about 260,000 clones in the sample, approximately 87% were seen once. The sequencing input was peripheral blood. These receptors were collected from a middle-aged woman who had recovered from COVID-19.

The gene calls are TRBV6-6 and TRBJ2-7; D might be TRBD1 (6 bases). Between the trimmed V and J ends, which lost 0 bases and 4 bases, there was a span of 16 bases. From germline, CDR1 is MNHNY and CDR2 SVGAGI (reference sequence). The CDR3 has 16 amino acids. The CDR3 region is CASSYSKTGPGYEQYF. The CDR3 region has the DNA TGTGCCAGCAGTTACTCGAAAACAGGGCCTGGGTACGAGCAGTACTTC.

The CDR3 region is CASSSRGGVSNQPQHF. The CDR3 DNA reads TGTGCCAGCAGTAGCCGCGGGGGCGTAAGCAATCAGCCCCAGCATTTT. The chain has TRBV27 and TRBJ1-5, with a tentative D call TRBD1 (6 bases). Deletions cut 5 bases from V and 1 base from J, with 15 bases between. Germline loops: CDR1 MNHEY, CDR2 SMNVEV (reference sequence). This CDR3 region has 16 residues.

This chain connects TRBV11-3 to TRBJ2-3, with a weak D call TRBD2 (7 bases). This CDR3 is 14 amino acids long. The germline CDR1 and CDR2 sequences are SGHNT and YENEEA. V lost 3 bases and J lost 6, with 13 bases in between. The CDR3 bases are TGTGCCAGCAGCTTTAGGGGGGGGCGGGATACGCAGTATTTT. Protein sequence: CASSFRGGRDTQYF.

This clone was seen once. The CDR3 DNA sequence: TGTGCCAGCAGCCGAGGGACAGGGGGCGCTGGGCAGTACTTC. Residues: CASSRGTGGAGQYF. This rearrangement joins TRBV6-5 to TRBJ2-7, with 12 bases that match TRBD1. This CDR3 has 14 amino acids. CDR1 is MNHEY and CDR2 is SVGAGI in the germline V gene. J gave up 9 bases and V 6 bases, and 9 bases lay outside the gene matches.

The V call is TRBV29-1, the J call TRBJ1-3; D gene unclear. There are 13 residues in the CDR3. Trimming removed 3 bases from V and 1 base from J, with 7 bases in between. The germline V gene has CDR1 SQVTM and CDR2 ANQGSEA. CDR3 DNA sequence: TGCAGCGTTGAGAGCGGATCTGGAAACACCATATATTTT. Translating it yields CSVESGSGNTIYF.

The chain employs TRBV7-9 and TRBJ2-6; no clear D gene. CDR3 size: 16 residues. The germline V gene has CDR1 SEHNR and CDR2 FQNEAQ (reference sequence). V gave up 6 bases and J gave up 4 bases, with 16 bases separating them. The CDR3: CASRAPGWAGANVLTF. The DNA of the CDR3 is TGTGCCAGCAGGGCTCCCGGTTGGGCCGGGGCCAACGTCCTGACTTTC.

The chain links TRBV3-1 (or the pseudogene TRBV3-2) to TRBJ1-1; D gene unclear. CDR1 is LGHDT and CDR2 is YNNKEL in the germline V gene (reference sequence). The CDR3 loop spans 14 amino acids. V gave up 7 bases and J gave up 4 bases, with 16 bases separating them. The CDR3 coding sequence is TGTGCCAGCACATCAACATCTACGGGCACTGAAGCTTTCTTT. The encoded protein is CASTSTSTGTEAFF.

The chain recombines TRBV18 with TRBJ1-1, with D tentatively TRBD1 (5 bases). CDR1 is KGHSH, CDR2 LQKENI, per germline. The V and J ends lost 3 bases and 1 base respectively, with 15 bases between them. The CDR3 spans 16 residues. The CDR3 nucleotides are TGTGCCAGCTCACCCGTCCCCGGGACTGAGAACACTGAAGCTTTCTTT. Its protein product is CASSPVPGTENTEAFF.